This T cell receptor beta chain was identified during a study of blood T cell repertoires in COVID-19. Across the whole study: Samples of COVID-19 (acute and convalescent) were obtained from the United States, Italy and Spain. PBMCs, B-cell-depleted T cells, or T cells provided the cDNA or gDNA that made up the material.

As originally analysed: Nucleated cell counts were estimated from reference gene primer amplification. Sequencing was performed with immunoSEQ multiplex PCR; in TCRdb, only in-frame clones are kept and a portion is missing. V and J calls plus clone size are reproduced from that table; the DNA served to infer D and trimming. The top ten clones hold 2% to 2.5% of a sample with about 200,000 clones, roughly nine tenths of them seen once. The V end was cut by 6 bases, the J end by 1 base, with 13 bases between. Germline V gene data show CDR1 as MDHEN and CDR2 as SYDVKM. The CDR3 is made up of 15 amino acids.

This receptor was obtained from a woman between 45 and 60 years old with acute or convalescent COVID-19. The sample taken for sequencing was peripheral blood. The rearrangement links TRBV28 to TRBJ2-1; D might be TRBD2 (5 bases). The CDR3 coding sequence is TGTGCCAGCAGCTATAGCGAGTGGTCCTACAATGAGCAGTTCTTC. It codes for CASSYSEWSYNEQFF.